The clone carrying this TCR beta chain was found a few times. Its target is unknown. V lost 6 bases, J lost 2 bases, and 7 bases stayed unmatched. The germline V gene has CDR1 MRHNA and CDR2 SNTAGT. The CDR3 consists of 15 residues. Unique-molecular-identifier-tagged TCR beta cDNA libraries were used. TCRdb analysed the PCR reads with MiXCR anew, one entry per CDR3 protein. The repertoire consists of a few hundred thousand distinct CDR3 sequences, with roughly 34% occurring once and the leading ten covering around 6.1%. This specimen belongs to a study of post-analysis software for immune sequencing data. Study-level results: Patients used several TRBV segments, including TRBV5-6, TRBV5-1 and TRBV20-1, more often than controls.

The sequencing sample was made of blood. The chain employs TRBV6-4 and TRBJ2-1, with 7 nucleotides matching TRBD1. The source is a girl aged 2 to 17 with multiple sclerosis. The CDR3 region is CASRPQGDPYNEQFF. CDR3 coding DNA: TGTGCCAGCAGACCCCAGGGGGATCCCTACAATGAGCAGTTCTTC.